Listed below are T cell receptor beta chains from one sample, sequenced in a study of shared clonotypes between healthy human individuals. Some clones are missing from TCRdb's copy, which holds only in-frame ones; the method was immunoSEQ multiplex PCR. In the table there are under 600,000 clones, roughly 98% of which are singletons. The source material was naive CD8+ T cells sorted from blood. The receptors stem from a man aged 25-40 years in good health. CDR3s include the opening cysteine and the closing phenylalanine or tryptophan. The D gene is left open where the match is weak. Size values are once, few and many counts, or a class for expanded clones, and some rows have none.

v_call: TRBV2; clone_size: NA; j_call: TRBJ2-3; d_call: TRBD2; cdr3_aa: CASSLSGLAADTQYF; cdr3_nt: TGTGCCAGCAGTCTCTCCGGACTAGCGGCAGATACGCAGTATTTT
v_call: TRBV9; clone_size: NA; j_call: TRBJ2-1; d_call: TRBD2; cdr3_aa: CASSVRSTGTSGYNEQFF; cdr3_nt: TGTGCCAGCAGCGTTCGGAGCACCGGGACTAGCGGGTACAATGAGCAGTTCTTC
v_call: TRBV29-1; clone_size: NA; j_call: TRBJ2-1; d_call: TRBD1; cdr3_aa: CSVDPQGFDEQFF; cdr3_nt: TGCAGCGTTGACCCACAGGGGTTCGATGAGCAGTTCTTC
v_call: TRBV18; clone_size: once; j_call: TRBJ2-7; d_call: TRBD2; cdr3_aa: CASSPGSGEVYEQYF; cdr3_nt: TGTGCCAGCTCACCCGGGAGCGGGGAGGTATACGAGCAGTACTTC
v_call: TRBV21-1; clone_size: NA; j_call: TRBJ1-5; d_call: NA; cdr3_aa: CAITHRQGAVYQPQHF; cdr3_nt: TGTGCCATCACCCACCGGCAGGGGGCGGTTTATCAGCCCCAGCATTTT
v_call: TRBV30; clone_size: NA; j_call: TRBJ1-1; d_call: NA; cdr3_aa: CAWGEGRGMNTEAFF; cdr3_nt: TGTGCCTGGGGTGAAGGGCGGGGAATGAACACTGAAGCTTTCTTT
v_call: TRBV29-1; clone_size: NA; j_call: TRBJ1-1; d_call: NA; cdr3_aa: CSVESRDGTEAFF; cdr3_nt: TGCAGCGTTGAATCCCGGGACGGCACTGAAGCTTTCTTT
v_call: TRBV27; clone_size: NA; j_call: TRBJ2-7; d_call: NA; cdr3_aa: CASSSFMGSSYEQYF; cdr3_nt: TGTGCCAGCAGTTCGTTTATGGGATCGTCCTACGAGCAGTACTTC
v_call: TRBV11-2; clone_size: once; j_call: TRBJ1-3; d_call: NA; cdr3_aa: CASSLEGGRKGGNTIYF; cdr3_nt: TGTGCCAGCAGCTTAGAAGGAGGACGGAAAGGGGGAAACACCATATATTTT
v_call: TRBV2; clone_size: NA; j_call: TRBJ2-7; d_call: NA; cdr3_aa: CASSADQGTYEQYF; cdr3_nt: TGTGCCAGCAGTGCCGACCAGGGCACCTACGAGCAGTACTTC
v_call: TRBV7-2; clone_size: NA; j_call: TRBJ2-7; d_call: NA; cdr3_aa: CASSLVGYEQYF; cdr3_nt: TGTGCCAGCAGCTTAGTTGGCTACGAGCAGTACTTC
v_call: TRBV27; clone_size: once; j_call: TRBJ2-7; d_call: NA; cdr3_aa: CASSTGLPVAQYF; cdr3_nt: TGTGCCAGCAGTACGGGACTCCCCGTCGCGCAGTACTTC
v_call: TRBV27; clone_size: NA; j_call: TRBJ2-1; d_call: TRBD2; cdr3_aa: CASSFRLAREQFF; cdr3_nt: TGTGCCAGCAGTTTCAGACTAGCTCGTGAGCAGTTCTTC
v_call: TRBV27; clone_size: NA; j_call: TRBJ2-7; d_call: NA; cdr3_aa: CASSLGSVGDEQYF; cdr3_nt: TGTGCCAGCAGTTTAGGTTCGGTCGGGGACGAGCAGTACTTC
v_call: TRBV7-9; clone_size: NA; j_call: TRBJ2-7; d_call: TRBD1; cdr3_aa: CASSSRPGQGPYEQYF; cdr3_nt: TGTGCCAGCAGCTCCAGGCCGGGACAGGGACCTTACGAGCAGTACTTC
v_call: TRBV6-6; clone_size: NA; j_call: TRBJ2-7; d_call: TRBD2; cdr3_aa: CASRLAGHTYEQYF; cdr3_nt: TGTGCCAGCAGATTAGCGGGTCACACCTACGAGCAGTACTTC
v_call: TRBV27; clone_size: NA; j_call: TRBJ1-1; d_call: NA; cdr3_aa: CASRGRGFEAFF; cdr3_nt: TGTGCCAGCAGGGGACGGGGCTTTGAAGCTTTCTTT